This T cell receptor (beta chain) is from a study of cytomegalovirus exposure and HLA in healthy donors. The wider study: The same platform as the roughly 630 first-cohort repertoires was used for the 95 to 150 validation repertoires, a later analysis reported.

Broader study findings: Reports indicated that the classifier achieved high specificity and sensitivity in diagnosing cytomegalovirus status. Most TCR sequences proved rare, with some public TCRs found in many donors. The study flagged roughly 160 TCR beta chains as cytomegalovirus-associated.

This clone was observed a handful of times. Its antigen is not identified. TCRdb keeps only in-frame clones here, not all; method: immunoSEQ multiplex PCR. The sample lists tens of thousands of clones; 80% to 90% were seen once. The TCR was taken from a woman aged 18-29 years in good health and CMV-seropositive. Material for sequencing was PBMCs.

The CDR3 loop is CASSPTGEGTEAFF. CDR3 in DNA: TGTGCCAGCAGTCCGACTGGGGAGGGCACTGAAGCTTTCTTT. V gene TRBV6-1 combines with J gene TRBJ1-1; D not certain. V lost 5 bases and J lost 4, with 14 bases in between. This CDR3 is built from 14 residues. Germline assignment: CDR1 MNHNS and CDR2 SASEGT.